This T cell receptor (beta chain) was found in a study of control samples from healthy donors and cancer patients. Profiling relied on immunoSEQ multiplex PCR, and the TCRdb table lists in-frame clones only, not all of them. The sample has 70,000 to 90,000 clones; 85% to 95% are singletons. V shed 5 bases and J shed 5 bases, with 16 bases lying between them. The length of the CDR3 is 14 residues. From germline, CDR1 is SGHRS and CDR2 YFSETQ. The sequence came from a woman aged 18 to 35 in good health. This sequence joins TRBV5-1 and TRBJ2-5, with no clear D. The sequenced sample consisted of blood. As DNA, the CDR3 is TGCGCCAGCAGACAAGCCCCCCGTGAGGAGACCCAGTACTTC. As protein: CASRQAPREETQYF.